This TCR beta chain originates from a study of blood T cells in healthy people across ages. A second PCR of 7 to 11 cycles used a sample-barcoded 5' primer and a J-beta primer mix. MiXCR, applied by TCRdb to the 5' RACE reads, yields one record per CDR3 protein. Of over 700,000 distinct CDR3 sequences listed, approximately 53% are singletons. Material for sequencing was blood. This sequence originates from an older man in good health.

CDR3 DNA sequence: TGTGCCAGCAGACTCATAAGCTCACCCCTCCACTTT. Translating gives CASRLISSPLHF. The gene calls are TRBV12-3 or TRBV12-4 and TRBJ1-6, with D uncertain. Trimming cost V 6 bases and J 10 bases, with 10 bases left between them. The CDR3 spans 12 residues.